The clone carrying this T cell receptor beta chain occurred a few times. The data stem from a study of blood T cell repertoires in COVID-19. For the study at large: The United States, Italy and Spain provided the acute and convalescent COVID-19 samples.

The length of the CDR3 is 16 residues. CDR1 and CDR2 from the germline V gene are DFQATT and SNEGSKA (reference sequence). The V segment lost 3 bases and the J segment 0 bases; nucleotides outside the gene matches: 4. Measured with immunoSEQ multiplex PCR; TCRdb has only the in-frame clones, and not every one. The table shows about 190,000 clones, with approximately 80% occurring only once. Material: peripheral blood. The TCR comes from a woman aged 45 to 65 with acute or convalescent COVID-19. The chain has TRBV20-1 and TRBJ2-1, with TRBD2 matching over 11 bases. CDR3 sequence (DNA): TGCAGTGCTAGTATGCTAGCGGGGGGCTCCTACAATGAGCAGTTCTTC. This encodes CSASMLAGGSYNEQFF.